This T cell receptor (beta chain) was captured by sequencing in a study of technical replicates of blood from a handful of donors. This table comes from immunoSEQ multiplex PCR, and its TCRdb copy is limited to in-frame clones, with some not included. The profile shows tens of thousands of clones, approximately 97% of them singletons. Germline V gives CDR1 MNHEY, CDR2 SVGAGI. Unmatched junction bases numbered 2, after V lost 3 bases and J lost 7 bases. The CDR3 totals 14 residues. V usage is TRBV6-5 and J usage is TRBJ2-1, with 11 bases identical to TRBD2. The source material was T cells isolated from PBMCs. The receptor was isolated from a human donor in good health. CDR3 in amino acids: CASSYSGRGNEQFF. CDR3 nucleotides: TGTGCCAGCAGTTATAGCGGGAGGGGGAATGAGCAGTTCTTC.